This TCR beta chain was retrieved from a study of blood T cell repertoires in COVID-19. As for the study in general: The cDNA or gDNA used as material had been derived from T cells, B-cell-depleted T cells, or PBMCs.

Seattle patient enrollment occurred during active infection, with longitudinal follow-up thereafter. Authors' data handling: Reference gene primer amplification in the assay estimated nucleated cell counts. The protocol was immunoSEQ multiplex PCR, while the TCRdb copy is restricted to in-frame clones and leaves out a portion. V and J calls plus clone size are reproduced from that table; the DNA served to infer D and trimming. This sample has about 170,000 clones, with over 80% found just once. This clone showed up just once. The TCR originated in a man aged 30-40 years with COVID-19, enrolled during active disease. Sequenced: peripheral blood.

The CDR3 is CASSDFRAGVYEQYF. The CDR3 DNA reads as TGTGCCAGCAGTGATTTCAGGGCAGGAGTTTACGAGCAGTACTTC. J is TRBJ2-7 and V is TRBV2; a possible D gene is TRBD1 (5 bases). V gave up 3 bases and J gave up 4 bases, with 16 bases separating them. The CDR3 totals 15 residues. Germline CDR1 is SNHLY and CDR2 is FYNNEI.